Listed below are T cell receptor beta chains from one sample, sequenced in a study of blood T cell repertoires in COVID-19. Clones were read by immunoSEQ multiplex PCR, and TCRdb kept only the in-frame ones, dropping some. The sample has a few hundred thousand clones, 70% to 90% seen once; the top ten hold about 15%. Sequencing used PBMCs or T cells enriched from blood (not recorded which). The receptors originated from a woman aged 45 to 65 with acute COVID-19. Both conserved end residues are part of each CDR3. A D gene is named only where the DNA matches it firmly. Clone size, where shown, is once, few, many, or a class for clones that have expanded.

D | J | V | size | CDR3 | DNA
TRBD2 | TRBJ2-1 | TRBV11-2 | NA | CASSPSGSSYNEQFF | TGTGCCAGCAGCCCAAGCGGGAGCTCCTACAATGAGCAGTTCTTC
NA | TRBJ1-2 | TRBV28 | NA | CASSSYGGGIANYGYTF | TGTGCCAGCAGTTCCTATGGGGGGGGGATAGCTAACTATGGCTACACCTTC
TRBD1 | TRBJ1-2 | TRBV7-9 | few | CASSPGTGYGYTF | TGTGCCAGCAGCCCCGGGACAGGGTATGGCTACACCTTC
NA | TRBJ2-2 | TRBV7-2 | few | CASSWGRTVSTGELFF | TGTGCCAGCAGCTGGGGACGGACAGTGAGCACCGGGGAGCTGTTTTTT
NA | TRBJ1-2 | TRBV7-9 | NA | CASSLTGYGYTF | TGTGCCAGCAGCTTAACAGGGTATGGCTACACCTTC
NA | TRBJ2-6 | TRBV6-5 | NA | CASSPRGSGANVLTF | TGTGCCAGCAGCCCCCGGGGTTCTGGGGCCAACGTCCTGACTTTC
NA | TRBJ1-1 | TRBV20-1 | NA | CSARALYGAFF | TGCAGTGCTAGAGCGCTCTACGGAGCTTTCTTT
NA | TRBJ1-2 | TRBV28 | NA | CASRSYRVVYGYTF | TGTGCCAGCAGGTCTTACAGGGTGGTCTATGGCTACACCTTC
TRBD1 | TRBJ1-1 | TRBV5-6 | NA | CASSWGQAVMNTEAFF | TGTGCCAGCAGCTGGGGACAGGCCGTAATGAACACTGAAGCTTTCTTT
TRBD1 | TRBJ2-2 | TRBV28 | NA | CASSRRRGPIGELFF | TGTGCCAGCAGCCGAAGAAGGGGGCCCATCGGGGAGCTGTTTTTT
NA | TRBJ1-3 | TRBV21-1 | NA | CASSNFLGGIGNTIYF | TGTGCCAGCAGCAACTTCCTAGGGGGTATTGGAAACACCATATATTTT
TRBD1 | TRBJ2-3 | TRBV11-3 | NA | CASSTGTGYGTDTQYF | TGTGCCAGCAGCACCGGGACAGGGTACGGCACAGATACGCAGTATTTT
NA | TRBJ1-5 | TRBV19 | once | CASRGGASNQPQHF | TGTGCCAGCCGGGGGGGGGCCAGCAATCAGCCCCAGCATTTT
TRBD2 | TRBJ2-7 | TRBV27 | NA | CASSLYSGSYEQYF | TGTGCCAGCAGTTTATATAGCGGGAGCTACGAGCAGTACTTC
NA | TRBJ1-1 | TRBV10-3 | NA | CAIKIQENTEAFF | TGTGCCATCAAGATACAGGAGAACACTGAAGCTTTCTTT
NA | TRBJ2-3 | TRBV21-1 | NA | CASSKEAWTSGTDTQYF | TGTGCCAGCAGCAAAGAAGCTTGGACTAGCGGCACAGATACGCAGTATTTT
TRBD1 | TRBJ1-1 | TRBV12-3/TRBV12-4 | NA | CASSTGQARLAFF | TGTGCCAGCAGCACGGGACAGGCACGACTAGCTTTCTTT
TRBD1 | TRBJ1-1 | TRBV5-1 | NA | CASSFAGGTEAFF | TGCGCCAGCAGCTTCGCAGGGGGCACTGAAGCTTTCTTT
NA | TRBJ2-7 | TRBV27 | few | CASRTETPTYEQYF | TGTGCCAGCAGGACAGAAACACCCACCTACGAGCAGTACTTC
NA | TRBJ2-1 | TRBV6-6 | NA | CASSYRDSGRYNEQFF | TGTGCCAGCAGTTACCGGGACTCAGGTCGCTACAATGAGCAGTTCTTC
NA | TRBJ1-1 | TRBV9 | NA | CASSFGQLNTEAFF | TGTGCCAGCAGCTTCGGACAGTTGAACACTGAAGCTTTCTTT
NA | TRBJ2-7 | TRBV28 | NA | CASRLRGGYSYEQYF | TGTGCCAGCAGACTAAGAGGGGGATACTCCTACGAGCAGTACTTC
TRBD1 | TRBJ1-4 | TRBV5-6 | NA | CASRGQNDEKLFF | TGTGCCAGCAGGGGACAGAACGATGAAAAACTGTTTTTT
TRBD1 | TRBJ1-1 | TRBV11-2 | NA | CASSSDRGSAEAFF | TGTGCCAGCAGCTCGGACAGGGGAAGTGCTGAAGCTTTCTTT
TRBD1 | TRBJ1-2 | TRBV6-1 | NA | CASSEWGTGRLTAGYTF | TGTGCCAGCAGTGAATGGGGGACAGGGCGTCTTACGGCTGGCTACACCTTC
NA | TRBJ2-2 | TRBV3-1/TRBV3-2 | once | CASSLAAGELFF | TGTGCCAGCAGTTTAGCTGCCGGGGAGCTGTTTTTT
NA | TRBJ1-5 | TRBV7-2 | NA | CASSLESGVSNQPQHF | TGTGCCAGCAGCTTAGAAAGCGGGGTTAGCAATCAGCCCCAGCATTTT
NA | TRBJ1-2 | TRBV9 | NA | CASSVSGDSGYTF | TGTGCCAGCAGCGTGTCAGGGGATTCTGGCTACACCTTC
NA | TRBJ1-1 | TRBV6-4 | NA | CASSANGEDAFF | TGTGCCAGCAGTGCCAACGGGGAGGACGCTTTCTTT
NA | TRBJ1-3 | TRBV19 | NA | CASSIAGTKSRNTIYF | TGTGCCAGTAGTATAGCCGGGACAAAGTCCAGAAACACCATATATTTT
NA | TRBJ2-3 | TRBV21-1 | NA | CASKKGREGGTDTQYF | TGTGCCAGTAAGAAAGGGCGGGAGGGCGGCACAGATACGCAGTATTTT